The 32 T cell receptor beta chains in this list originate from one sample, sequenced in a study of chemoradiotherapy in HPV16-positive cancers. The repertoire was sequenced with immunoSEQ multiplex PCR; TCRdb's copy has only in-frame clones and lacks some. Among about 12,000 clones, 75% to 80% were seen once, and the ten largest hold 0.94%. Sampling was conducted from a patient who underwent chemoradiotherapy. The receptor set was obtained from a human donor with HPV-associated anogenital cancer.

This chain joins TRBV7-2 and TRBJ1-1; D possibly corresponds to TRBD1 (6 bases). Trimming took off 2 bases at V and 5 bases at J, with 9 bases between the two ends. The CDR3 spans 13 residues. The germline V gene encodes CDR1 SGHTA and CDR2 FQGNSA. The CDR3, as DNA: TGTGCCAGCAGCTTAACAGGGCGAACTGAAGCTTTCTTT. Amino acids: CASSLTGRTEAFF.

The chain joins TRBV7-2 to TRBJ2-5; D is unresolved. With 3 bases removed from V and 2 bases from J, the gap between germline ends came to 7 bases. The CDR3 runs to 13 residues. Germline CDR1 and CDR2: SGHTA and FQGNSA. CDR3 DNA sequence: TGTGCCAGCAGCTTGGGAAAACAAGAGACCCAGTACTTC. Protein sequence: CASSLGKQETQYF.

This chain links TRBV5-1 with TRBJ1-2; 9 nucleotides line up with TRBD1. The germline gives CDR1 SGHRS, CDR2 YFSETQ. Trimming removed 3 bases from V and 10 bases from J; junction bases left unmatched: 4. This CDR3 contains 12 residues. This chain's CDR3 is CASSSRDRDYTF. The CDR3 DNA follows: TGCGCCAGCAGCTCCCGGGACAGGGACTACACCTTC.

V gene TRBV25-1 combines with J gene TRBJ2-2; 7 nucleotides line up with TRBD1. V lost 8 bases to trimming and J lost 1 base; unmatched junction nucleotides: 4. There are 14 residues in the CDR3. CDR1 MGHDK and CDR2 SYGVNS come from the germline V gene. This chain's CDR3 is CASRDRVNTGELFF. CDR3 in DNA: TGTGCCAGCCGGGACAGAGTGAACACCGGGGAGCTGTTTTTT.

The chain employs TRBV18 and TRBJ2-3, with D unclear. Deletions cut 3 bases from V and 6 bases from J, with 7 bases between. The germline V gene encodes CDR1 KGHSH and CDR2 LQKENI. The CDR3 covers 12 residues. CDR3 in DNA: TGTGCCAGCTCACCGACGGTGGATACGCAGTATTTT. This encodes CASSPTVDTQYF.

The chain joins TRBV6-1 to TRBJ2-1; the match to TRBD1 covers 7 bases. Germline loops: CDR1 MNHNS, CDR2 SASEGT. V shed 9 bases, J shed 5 bases, and the junction held 13 bases outside the gene matches. The CDR3 contains 15 residues. The CDR3 spells CASYLWTGENNEQFF. CDR3 sequence (DNA): TGTGCCAGTTATCTGTGGACAGGAGAGAACAATGAGCAGTTCTTC.

The chain combines TRBV4-1 with TRBJ2-7; no reliable D call. V gave up 1 base and J gave up 2 bases, with 12 bases separating them. The length of the CDR3 is 15 residues. Germline values: CDR1 MGHRA, CDR2 YSYEKL. The chain's CDR3 is CASSQVIRGPYEQYF. The CDR3 DNA reads TGCGCCAGCAGCCAAGTAATCCGCGGCCCCTACGAGCAGTACTTC.

The rearrangement links TRBV5-4 to TRBJ2-1; 16 bases match TRBD2. In germline, CDR1 is SGHNT, CDR2 YYREEE (reference sequence). This CDR3 contains 17 residues. Losses at the gene ends were 4 bases for V and 4 bases for J; bases not matched to a gene: 5. The CDR3 spells CASSEGTSGGVYNEQFF. The CDR3 bases are TGTGCCAGCAGCGAGGGGACTAGCGGGGGGGTGTACAATGAGCAGTTCTTC.

The chain joins TRBV13 to TRBJ1-2, with D unresolved. CDR1 and CDR2 (germline): PRHDT, FYEKMQ (reference sequence). The CDR3 is 13 residues long. V lost 4 bases and J 2 bases, leaving 8 bases between the germline ends. CDR3 loop: CASSSTANYGYTF. CDR3 DNA: TGTGCCAGCAGCTCCACGGCGAACTATGGCTACACCTTC.

The J gene is TRBJ2-3, the V gene TRBV28, with TRBD2 identical over 9 bases. Germline V gene lookup returns CDR1 MDHEN and CDR2 SYDVKM. This CDR3 has 15 amino acids. The trim removed 5 bases at V and 1 base at J, leaving 4 bases unmatched. The chain's CDR3 is CASSKPSGGTDTQYF. CDR3 nucleotides: TGTGCCAGCAGTAAACCTAGCGGGGGCACAGATACGCAGTATTTT.

This sequence joins TRBV27 and TRBJ2-7; D gene ambiguous. CDR1 and CDR2 from the germline V gene are MNHEY and SMNVEV (reference sequence). The CDR3 totals 14 residues. V was trimmed by 5 bases and J by 7 bases, leaving 18 bases between them. The chain's CDR3 is CASSSLSLGREQYF. The CDR3 nucleotides are TGTGCCAGCAGTAGCCTTTCTCTCGGCCGTGAGCAGTACTTC.

CDR3 in DNA: TGTGCCAGCTCCGCGGACGGAGCAACTAATGAAAAACTGTTTTTT. Translating gives CASSADGATNEKLFF. This sequence joins TRBV18 and TRBJ1-4, with D unresolved. Germline V gene data show CDR1 as KGHSH and CDR2 as LQKENI. The length of the CDR3 is 15 residues. The V gene lost 6 bases and the J gene lost 0 bases, with 11 bases spanning the gap.

The rearrangement joins TRBV5-1 to TRBJ1-6, with D unclear. Germline CDR1 reads SGHRS; CDR2 reads YFSETQ. The CDR3 is 15 amino acids. The V end was cut by 1 base, the J end by 8 bases, with 13 bases between. The CDR3 is CASSLRAESDSPLHF. CDR3 nucleotide sequence: TGCGCCAGCAGCTTGCGGGCCGAGAGCGATTCACCCCTCCACTTT.

V and J are TRBV6-1 and TRBJ2-7, with 9 bases that match TRBD1. Germline-derived CDR1 and CDR2 are MNHNS and SASEGT. The CDR3 runs to 14 residues. V was pared by 4 bases and J by 5 bases, with 6 bases of the junction left unmatched. This CDR3 is CASSVLGQGNEQYF. DNA for the CDR3: TGTGCCAGCAGTGTTCTGGGACAGGGAAACGAGCAGTACTTC.

The chain links TRBV19 to TRBJ2-2; the D gene is possibly TRBD2 (6 bases). Germline V gene sequence: CDR1 LNHDA, CDR2 SQIVND (reference sequence). V was pared by 8 bases and J by 0 bases, with 16 bases between. The CDR3 extends over 16 amino acids. The DNA for the CDR3 is TGTGCCAGTCAAAAAAGTACGGGGGCGAACACCGGGGAGCTGTTTTTT. Its translation is CASQKSTGANTGELFF.

The chain combines TRBV4-1 with TRBJ1-2; D gene uncertain. The V end was cut by 2 bases, the J end by 8 bases, with 18 bases between. Germline values: CDR1 MGHRA, CDR2 YSYEKL. The CDR3 extends over 15 amino acids. In DNA form, the CDR3 reads TGCGCCAGCAGCCAACCTATTAAGGACTCGGAGGGCTACACCTTC. It translates to CASSQPIKDSEGYTF.

The chain uses TRBV6-5 and TRBJ1-2; D ambiguous. This CDR3 is built from 15 residues. Germline V CDR1 and CDR2: MNHEY, SVGAGI. Trimming cost V 6 bases and J 4 bases, with 18 bases left between them. The CDR3 region has the DNA TGTGCCAGCAGGCGCTTCCAAGATACCCCCTATGGCTACACCTTC. Translation: CASRRFQDTPYGYTF.

V and J are TRBV19 and TRBJ2-1; TRBD2 aligns across 14 bases. J gave up 13 bases and V 0 bases, and 8 bases lay outside the gene matches. The V gene's germline CDR1 is LNHDA and CDR2 SQIVND (reference sequence). The CDR3 contains 16 residues. CDR3 protein: CASSIDAGTSGRGQFF. In DNA form, the CDR3 reads TGTGCCAGTAGTATAGATGCCGGGACTAGCGGGAGAGGACAGTTCTTC.

The chain couples TRBV19 to TRBJ2-1; D possibly corresponds to TRBD1 (5 bases). V gave up 5 bases and J gave up 12 bases, with 17 bases separating them. CDR3 length: 13 residues. The germline V gene encodes CDR1 LNHDA and CDR2 SQIVND (reference sequence). The DNA of the CDR3 is TGTGCCAGTAGTGCGAGGTCCAGGGATGGGCAGTTCTTC. Protein: CASSARSRDGQFF.

V usage is TRBV2 and J usage is TRBJ1-4; TRBD1 might be the D (6 bases). V was trimmed by 8 bases and J by 12 bases, leaving 16 bases between them. The CDR3 has 12 amino acids. Germline-derived CDR1 and CDR2 are SNHLY and FYNNEI. CDR3 loop: CASGWTAQELFF. The CDR3 region has the DNA TGTGCCAGCGGCTGGACAGCCCAGGAACTGTTTTTT.

This chain connects TRBV5-6 to TRBJ1-2; the match to TRBD1 covers 7 bases. CDR1 and CDR2 from the germline V gene are SGHDT and YYEEEE. The length of the CDR3 is 17 residues. V was clipped by 4 bases and J by 2 bases; unmatched bases: 14. The chain's CDR3 is CASSPRNRGGVNYGYTF. The CDR3 DNA is TGTGCCAGCAGCCCCCGGAACAGGGGAGGGGTGAACTATGGCTACACCTTC.

This sequence joins TRBV4-2 and TRBJ1-1, with TRBD1 as a possible D gene (5 bases). Germline CDR1 is LGHNA and CDR2 is YNFKEQ. The CDR3 extends over 13 amino acids. V lost 3 bases and J lost 11, with 16 bases in between. The DNA for the CDR3 is TGTGCCAGCAGCCAGGCCTGGGACCAGAGGGCTTTCTTT. Its protein is CASSQAWDQRAFF.

The CDR3 here is CATSRDHEAEQYF. CDR3 sequence (DNA): TGTGCCACCAGCAGAGATCATGAAGCGGAGCAGTACTTC. The genes are TRBV15 and TRBJ2-7; D not certain. The V end was cut by 0 bases, the J end by 7 bases, with 10 bases between. The germline V gene has CDR1 LNHNV and CDR2 YYDKDF (reference sequence). The CDR3 has 13 residues.

A single count supports this clone. V gene TRBV15 combines with J gene TRBJ2-1; 9 bases match TRBD1. The CDR3 covers 16 residues. The ends lost 5 bases at V and 7 bases at J; junction bases unmatched: 12. Germline CDR1 is LNHNV and CDR2 is YYDKDF (reference sequence). The CDR3 loop reads CATSDDRGNRRNEQFF. The CDR3 DNA is TGTGCCACCAGCGATGACAGGGGGAACCGCCGGAATGAGCAGTTCTTC.

This clone was seen once. This chain uses TRBV11-2 with TRBJ2-1; the match to TRBD1 covers 7 bases. V lost 4 bases to trimming and J lost 7 bases; unmatched junction nucleotides: 10. From germline, CDR1 is SGHAT and CDR2 FQNNGV. This CDR3 has 15 residues. In nucleotides, the CDR3 is TGTGCCAGCAGCTCAACCCGACAGGGTTCGAATGAGCAGTTCTTC. This translates into CASSSTRQGSNEQFF.

Written as DNA, the CDR3 is TGTGCCAGCAGCTTAGGGGGGGACACAGATACGCAGTATTTT. Translation gives CASSLGGDTDTQYF. The chain combines TRBV7-9 with TRBJ2-3, with a possible D match to TRBD2 (6 bases). The V end was cut by 1 base, the J end by 2 bases, with 7 bases between. Germline values: CDR1 SEHNR, CDR2 FQNEAQ (reference sequence). The CDR3 loop spans 14 amino acids. Looking up the rest from reference TRBV7-9 and TRBJ2-3 gives the full variable domain: DTGVSQNPRHKITKRGQNVTFRCDPISEHNRLYWYRQTLGQGPEFLTYFQNEAQLEKSRLLSDRFSAERPKGSFSTLEIQRTEQGDSAMYLCASSLGGDTDTQYFGPGTRLTVL.

This clone was detected only a few times. The chain is built from TRBV28 and TRBJ1-5; D is unresolved. V was pared by 3 bases and J by 8 bases, with 14 bases between. This CDR3 is 14 amino acids long. The V gene's germline CDR1 is MDHEN and CDR2 SYDVKM. This CDR3 reads CASSLLRAGKPQHF. CDR3 sequence (DNA): TGTGCCAGCAGTTTGTTAAGGGCGGGGAAGCCCCAGCATTTT.

The CDR3 protein is CASSYTLLAGGDEQYF. In nucleotides, the CDR3 is TGTGCCAGCAGTTATACCCTACTAGCGGGGGGTGACGAGCAGTACTTC. The rearrangement uses TRBV6-5 and TRBJ2-7; the match to TRBD2 covers 12 bases. J was trimmed by 5 bases and V by 3 bases; bases with no gene match: 8. CDR3 length: 16 residues. Germline loops: CDR1 MNHEY, CDR2 SVGAGI.

The chain combines TRBV28 with TRBJ1-1; 8 nucleotides match TRBD1. This CDR3 is built from 13 residues. The germline V gene has CDR1 MDHEN and CDR2 SYDVKM. The ends lost 5 bases at V and 4 bases at J; junction bases unmatched: 3. CDR3 protein: CASSLQGGTEAFF. The CDR3 nucleotides are TGTGCCAGCAGTCTACAGGGGGGCACTGAAGCTTTCTTT. Variable domain in full (rest from reference TRBV28 and TRBJ1-1): DVKVTQSSRYLVKRTGEKVFLECVQDMDHENMFWYRQDPGLGLRLIYFSYDVKMKEKGDIPEGYSVSREKKERFSLILESASTNQTSMYLCASSLQGGTEAFFGQGTRLTVV.

The chain is built from TRBV29-1 and TRBJ1-4; D is perhaps TRBD1 (6 bases). Germline V CDR1 and CDR2: SQVTM, ANQGSEA. CDR3 length equals 14 residues. The ends were cut back, 6 bases at V and 1 base at J, with 12 bases in the middle. The CDR3: CSVAGVVTNEKLFF. CDR3 sequence (DNA): TGCAGCGTCGCAGGGGTTGTAACTAATGAAAAACTGTTTTTT.

The J gene is TRBJ2-3, the V gene TRBV7-9; D is ambiguous. V lost 8 bases to trimming and J lost 8 bases, with 5 bases between them. The CDR3 contains 9 residues. Germline V gene lookup returns CDR1 SEHNR and CDR2 FQNEAQ (reference sequence). This CDR3 reads CASGPTQYF. In DNA, the CDR3 is TGTGCCAGCGGTCCTACGCAGTATTTT. Variable domain in full (rest from reference TRBV7-9 and TRBJ2-3): DTGVSQNPRHKITKRGQNVTFRCDPISEHNRLYWYRQTLGQGPEFLTYFQNEAQLEKSRLLSDRFSAERPKGSFSTLEIQRTEQGDSAMYLCASGPTQYFGPGTRLTVL.

The chain couples TRBV5-1 to TRBJ2-7, with D possibly called TRBD1 or TRBD2 (5 bases each). Germline V gene lookup returns CDR1 SGHRS and CDR2 YFSETQ. The length of the CDR3 is 15 residues. Trimming pared 4 bases from V and 2 bases from J, leaving 16 bases between. CDR3 nucleotides: TGCGCCAGCAGCCCGGACGGGACGTCTACCTACGAGCAGTACTTC. This encodes CASSPDGTSTYEQYF.